This entry features one T cell receptor (beta chain) sequence. Using immunoSEQ multiplex PCR, the repertoire was profiled, and TCRdb retains in-frame clones only, with some absent. Among tens of thousands of clones listed, 93% were seen once. The data were obtained in a study of T cell changes during pregnancy in multiple sclerosis. This CDR3 contains 13 residues. V was pared by 5 bases and J by 6 bases, with 10 bases between. CDR1 and CDR2 from the germline V gene are MNHEY and SVGAGI. The gene calls are TRBV6-5 and TRBJ2-2; D might be TRBD2 (6 bases). Sequencing used peripheral blood, obtained in the second trimester of pregnancy. The clonotype comes from a female donor with multiple sclerosis, enrolled in a pregnancy study. The CDR3 reads CASSTGGSGELFF. The CDR3 DNA reads as TGTGCCAGCAGTACCGGGGGTTCCGGGGAGCTGTTTTTT.